Shown below are 25 T cell receptor beta chains from a single sample sequenced in a study of shared clonotypes between healthy human individuals. Some clones are missing from TCRdb's copy, which holds only in-frame ones; the method was immunoSEQ multiplex PCR. The table has 2 million to 2.5 million clones, 95% seen once. Sequenced: naive CD4+ T cells sorted from blood. The subset denotes: CD45RA+ positively selected. The receptors shown here come from a man between 18 and 35 years old in good health.

This chain links TRBV28 with TRBJ1-4, with a possible D match to TRBD1 (5 bases). The germline V gene encodes CDR1 MDHEN and CDR2 SYDVKM. There are 13 residues in the CDR3. V was cut by 3 bases and J by 8 bases, with 10 bases left in between. CDR3 region: CASSFQGREKLFF. The DNA of the CDR3 is TGTGCCAGCAGTTTCCAGGGTAGGGAAAAACTGTTTTTT.

The chain has TRBV7-2 and TRBJ1-3; tentatively, D is TRBD1 (5 bases). The V gene's germline CDR1 is SGHTA and CDR2 FQGNSA. This CDR3 contains 16 residues. Trimming removed 1 base at V and 0 bases at J, with 10 bases between. The chain's CDR3 is CASSLGDSYSGNTIYF. The CDR3 DNA sequence: TGTGCCAGCAGCTTAGGGGACTCCTACTCTGGAAACACCATATATTTT. Full variable domain (remainder filled in from reference TRBV7-2 and TRBJ1-3): GAGVSQSPSNKVTEKGKDVELRCDPISGHTALYWYRQSLGQGLEFLIYFQGNSAPDKSGLPSDRFSAERTGGSVSTLTIQRTQQEDSAVYLCASSLGDSYSGNTIYFGEGSWLTVV.

Turning to this clone: The sample has other DNA sequences that encode this CDR3 too. The rearrangement uses TRBV6-5 and TRBJ2-7; D is unresolved. Germline assignment: CDR1 MNHEY and CDR2 SVGAGI. CDR3 length: 14 residues. V was clipped by 10 bases and J by 3 bases, with 19 bases between them. The DNA of the CDR3 is TGTGCCACCCGGTCCGGGCAGATATTCTACGAGCAGTACTTC. Protein: CATRSGQIFYEQYF.

The rearrangement uses TRBV10-3 and TRBJ1-3; 8 positions agree with TRBD1. V gave up 7 bases and J gave up 0 bases; unmatched junction bases: 5. CDR1 and CDR2 (germline): ENHRY, SYGVKD. The CDR3 loop spans 15 amino acids. CDR3 region: CAIKRTGTSGNTIYF. CDR3 DNA: TGTGCCATCAAGAGGACAGGGACCTCTGGAAACACCATATATTTT.

The chain recombines TRBV27 with TRBJ1-4; D is ambiguous. V was clipped by 0 bases and J by 7 bases, with 6 bases between them. This CDR3 spans 13 amino acids. Germline-derived CDR1 and CDR2 are MNHEY and SMNVEV (reference sequence). CDR3 nucleotide sequence: TGTGCCAGCAGTTTATCGGCAGGTGAAAAACTGTTTTTT. Its translation: CASSLSAGEKLFF.

This clone was seen a few times. The chain couples TRBV11-2 to TRBJ2-2; D not resolved. This CDR3 is 15 amino acids long. Deletions cut 5 bases from V and 4 bases from J, with 14 bases between. The germline V gene encodes CDR1 SGHAT and CDR2 FQNNGV. This chain's CDR3 is CASSLYMDFTGELFF. CDR3 in DNA: TGTGCCAGCAGCCTTTACATGGATTTCACCGGGGAGCTGTTTTTT.

The V call is TRBV6-5, the J call TRBJ2-3; the D gene is possibly TRBD1 (5 bases). This CDR3 has 13 residues. Trimming left V 6 bases short and J 6 bases short, with 13 bases between. Germline CDR1 MNHEY, CDR2 SVGAGI. In DNA, the CDR3 is TGTGCCAGCAGGGGGCAGGGCCCCGATACGCAGTATTTT. Its protein product is CASRGQGPDTQYF.

This chain links TRBV7-2 with TRBJ1-1; TRBD1 might be the D (5 bases). This CDR3 is built from 15 residues. Germline CDR1 SGHTA, CDR2 FQGNSA. V shed 6 bases and J shed 2 bases, with 16 bases lying between them. The CDR3 sequence is CASSRNRNINTEAFF. The CDR3 nucleotides read TGTGCCAGCAGTCGGAACAGGAATATTAACACTGAAGCTTTCTTT.

The gene calls are TRBV6-5 and TRBJ1-5, with 8 bases that match TRBD1. This CDR3 region has 14 residues. Losses at the gene ends were 5 bases for V and 9 bases for J; bases not matched to a gene: 9. Germline V gene lookup returns CDR1 MNHEY and CDR2 SVGAGI. This chain's CDR3 is CASSHDRGKGPQHF. As DNA, the CDR3 is TGTGCCAGCAGTCATGACAGGGGCAAGGGGCCCCAGCATTTT.

The chain employs TRBV5-4 and TRBJ1-1; TRBD1 is a possible D gene (5 bases). V dropped 5 bases and J dropped 3 bases, with 14 bases sitting between them. The CDR3 is made up of 14 amino acids. Germline V gene lookup returns CDR1 SGHNT and CDR2 YYREEE (reference sequence). The CDR3 DNA reads TGTGCCAGCAGTACCGGGACCCACTACACTGAAGCTTTCTTT. Amino acid sequence: CASSTGTHYTEAFF. The variable domain in full, with the rest retrieved from reference TRBV5-4 and TRBJ1-1, is ETGVTQSPTHLIKTRGQQVTLRCSSQSGHNTVSWYQQALGQGPQFIFQYYREEENGRGNFPPRFSGLQFPNYSSELNVNALELDDSALYLCASSTGTHYTEAFFGQGTRLTVV.

The genes are TRBV5-6 and TRBJ2-2, with TRBD1 matching over 7 bases. The junction had 9 bases not matched to a gene; V was cut back by 4 bases and J by 6 bases. Germline loops: CDR1 SGHDT, CDR2 YYEEEE. The CDR3 contains 15 residues. The CDR3 loop is CASSRVTGAAGELFF. CDR3 in DNA: TGTGCCAGCAGCCGAGTAACAGGGGCTGCCGGGGAGCTGTTTTTT.

Remarks on this clone: The same CDR3 arises from other DNA sequences in this sample as well. The chain joins TRBV28 to TRBJ2-2, with D hard to call. Germline-derived CDR1 and CDR2 are MDHEN and SYDVKM. The CDR3 contains 11 residues. V gave up 5 bases and J gave up 8 bases, with 6 bases separating them. Here the CDR3 DNA reads TGTGCCAGCAGTAGGGCAGGGGAGCTGTTTTTT. This encodes CASSRAGELFF. Full variable domain (outside the CDR3, taken from reference TRBV28 and TRBJ2-2): DVKVTQSSRYLVKRTGEKVFLECVQDMDHENMFWYRQDPGLGLRLIYFSYDVKMKEKGDIPEGYSVSREKKERFSLILESASTNQTSMYLCASSRAGELFFGEGSRLTVL.

The chain links TRBV19 to TRBJ2-7; D remains unclear. With 4 bases removed from V and 2 bases from J, the gap between germline ends came to 9 bases. The CDR3 contains 13 residues. CDR1 and CDR2 from the germline V gene are LNHDA and SQIVND (reference sequence). The CDR3 loop reads CASSNGVAYEQYF. In DNA, the CDR3 is TGTGCCAGTAGTAACGGCGTAGCCTACGAGCAGTACTTC.

The chain carries TRBV5-1 and TRBJ2-7; D may match TRBD1 or TRBD2 (5 bases each). The CDR3 contains 14 residues. Germline V CDR1 and CDR2: SGHRS, YFSETQ. V lost 4 bases to trimming and J lost 2 bases, with 13 bases between them. The CDR3 nucleotides are TGCGCCAGCAGCCATGCGCAGGGACCCTACGAGCAGTACTTC. Its translation: CASSHAQGPYEQYF.

The chain joins TRBV7-6 to TRBJ2-2; TRBD2 is a possible D gene (6 bases). The CDR3 length is 16 residues. V lost 2 bases and J lost 1, with 11 bases in between. Looked up from germline, CDR1 is SGHVS and CDR2 is FNYEAQ. The CDR3 region has the DNA TGTGCCAGCAGCTTACCTCGGGGAGGGAACACCGGGGAGCTGTTTTTT. This encodes CASSLPRGGNTGELFF.

This clone occurred once. The chain links TRBV5-1 to TRBJ2-3, with a possible D match to TRBD2 (6 bases). There are 15 residues in the CDR3. Trimming took off 0 bases at V and 2 bases at J, with 10 bases between the two ends. Germline CDR1 reads SGHRS; CDR2 reads YFSETQ. The CDR3 DNA reads as TGCGCCAGCAGCTTGGAGGCGGGGCTCACAGATACGCAGTATTTT. Residues: CASSLEAGLTDTQYF.

The rearrangement joins TRBV30 to TRBJ2-7; no clear D. This CDR3 spans 13 amino acids. V was clipped by 4 bases and J by 3 bases, with 13 bases between them. CDR1 and CDR2 from the germline V gene are GTSNPN and SVGIG (reference sequence). CDR3 residues: CAWTGPGRYEQYF. Here the CDR3 DNA reads TGTGCCTGGACGGGTCCTGGTCGCTACGAGCAGTACTTC.

In its sample, this clone was seen once. The chain links TRBV5-6 to TRBJ1-2; D might be TRBD1 (5 bases). Deletions cut 6 bases from V and 8 bases from J, with 20 bases between. The CDR3 consists of 14 residues. Germline V gene sequence: CDR1 SGHDT, CDR2 YYEEEE. Here the CDR3 reads CASNRGEGIGGYTF. DNA for the CDR3: TGTGCCAGCAACCGGGGGGAAGGAATAGGAGGCTACACCTTC. Filled out from reference TRBV5-6 and TRBJ1-2, the complete variable domain reads DAGVTQSPTHLIKTRGQQVTLRCSPKSGHDTVSWYQQALGQGPQFIFQYYEEEERQRGNFPDRFSGHQFPNYSSELNVNALLLGDSALYLCASNRGEGIGGYTFGSGTRLTVV.

This rearrangement joins TRBV29-1 to TRBJ1-3; D not resolved. The V end was cut by 6 bases, the J end by 0 bases, with 12 bases between. Germline V gene lookup returns CDR1 SQVTM and CDR2 ANQGSEA. This CDR3 comprises 14 residues. Written as DNA, the CDR3 is TGCAGCGTCCAATCGACGGACTCTGGAAACACCATATATTTT. Translating it yields CSVQSTDSGNTIYF.

A word on this clone: Different DNA sequences within this sample yield the same CDR3. V is TRBV6-5 and J is TRBJ2-7, with 8 bases lining up with TRBD1. The V segment lost 6 bases and the J segment 6 bases; nucleotides outside the gene matches: 7. Germline V gene sequence: CDR1 MNHEY, CDR2 SVGAGI. The CDR3 runs to 13 residues. The CDR3 DNA is TGTGCCAGCAGCCGCGGACAGGGTTCCGAGCAGTACTTC. This codes for CASSRGQGSEQYF.

This chain joins TRBV2 and TRBJ2-5; D gene unclear. This CDR3 spans 15 amino acids. V was shortened by 1 base and J by 5 bases, with 14 bases between the two germline ends. CDR1 is SNHLY and CDR2 is FYNNEI in the germline V gene. The CDR3 sequence is CASSEESLVVETQYF. The DNA of the CDR3 is TGTGCCAGCAGTGAAGAAAGTCTAGTTGTTGAGACCCAGTACTTC.

In its sample, this clone was seen once. The sample contains more than one DNA sequence encoding this CDR3. V gene TRBV7-2 combines with J gene TRBJ2-7, with a weak D call TRBD2 (5 bases). This CDR3 has 14 amino acids. Germline CDR1 and CDR2: SGHTA and FQGNSA. V lost 1 base and J lost 2, with 9 bases in between. The CDR3 nucleotides are TGTGCCAGCAGCTTAGGAGGGAAGACCTACGAGCAGTACTTC. It translates to CASSLGGKTYEQYF. The variable domain in full, with the rest retrieved from reference TRBV7-2 and TRBJ2-7, is GAGVSQSPSNKVTEKGKDVELRCDPISGHTALYWYRQSLGQGLEFLIYFQGNSAPDKSGLPSDRFSAERTGGSVSTLTIQRTQQEDSAVYLCASSLGGKTYEQYFGPGTRLTVT.

The chain links TRBV27 to TRBJ2-3, with no clear D. This CDR3 comprises 15 residues. The germline V and J ends were trimmed by 2 bases and 4 bases, with 13 bases remaining between them. The germline V gene encodes CDR1 MNHEY and CDR2 SMNVEV (reference sequence). As DNA, the CDR3 is TGTGCCAGCAGTTTAAATTACTATCGGCCAGATACGCAGTATTTT. Encoded protein: CASSLNYYRPDTQYF.

The chain combines TRBV10-3 with TRBJ1-1; 11 bases match TRBD1. There are 15 residues in the CDR3. The junction had 4 bases not matched to a gene; V was cut back by 5 bases and J by 2 bases. Germline-derived CDR1 and CDR2 are ENHRY and SYGVKD. The CDR3 loop reads CAISRDRGGNTEAFF. The CDR3 DNA is TGTGCCATCAGTAGGGACAGGGGGGGAAACACTGAAGCTTTCTTT.

For the CDR3, the DNA is TGTGCCAGCAGCTTAGGGCAAACTAGCAATCAGCCCCAGCATTTT. This encodes CASSLGQTSNQPQHF. The V call is TRBV7-2, the J call TRBJ1-5, with D hard to call. V shed 1 base and J shed 0 bases, with 7 bases lying between them. Germline V lookup: CDR1 SGHTA, CDR2 FQGNSA. The CDR3 loop spans 15 amino acids.